This T cell receptor beta chain stems from a study of vaccination and CD4 T cells after COVID-19 (dated by TCRdb to the early 2020s). For the wider study: SARS-CoV-2 positivity had been established in the convalescent patients by nasal swab PCR, and mild disease was recorded in under ten of these patients and severe disease in one. Two doses of either the Pfizer-BioNTech BNT162b2 vaccine (n=8) or the Moderna mRNA-1273 vaccine (n=2) were administered to participants. The convalescent cohort included six males and four females, with two Hispanic individuals, seven Caucasians, two Asians and one multiracial person. Post-COVID blood samples were collected from convalescent patients a median of approximately 93 days after diagnosis, with a range of roughly 35 to 170 days. Control cultures received a CEFX viral epitope pool as the positive control, an HIV-1 Nef peptide pool as the negative control, or no peptide. Post-vaccine blood samples were taken a median of around 68 days after the second vaccine dose, with a range of roughly 13 to 250 days. For stimulating the cultures, overlapping spike peptide pools were used, derived from SARS-CoV-2 as well as from the common cold coronaviruses HCoV-NL63, HCoV-OC43 and HCoV-229E. In approximately eleven COVID-19 convalescent patients and 4 infection-naive healthy vaccine recipients, the spike-specific CD4+ TCR repertoire before mRNA vaccination was compared with the repertoire after mRNA vaccination.

The full study reports these points: The median count of SARS-CoV-2-reactive clonotypes went up from approximately 22 after infection to around 38 after vaccination, although the change was not significant. In convalescent patients, nearly all vaccine-specific clones (304 of 307) were found to be mono-reactive for SARS-CoV-2 spike rather than cross-reactive with common cold coronaviruses. Among convalescent patients, a median about 86% of the SARS-CoV-2-reactive clones seen after vaccination appeared only after vaccination, which suggests priming specific to the vaccine. Only a relatively small number of convalescent patients were included in the study, and early timepoints following natural infection were not analyzed.

In the paper's terms, the treatment or condition label means: approximately 9-day PBMC culture with coronavirus spike peptide pools or control peptides (ViraFEST assay). To expand antigen-specific T cells with peptide pools and then pick out the expanded clonotypes through TCR sequencing, the study relied on the ViraFEST assay. Positive SARS-CoV-2 PCR tests in the convalescent patients dated from March to December 2020, before Alpha, Beta and Delta variants emerged in the United States. Each well held about 2 million PBMCs cultured in IMDM containing roughly 5.5% human AB serum and around 9.2 IU/ml IL-2, with about 10 ug/ml peptide pools added. Half of the culture medium was replaced with fresh IL-2-containing medium on days 3 and 7. After roughly nine days of culture, CD4+ T cells were isolated by negative selection using the EasySep CD4+ T cell isolation kit. Ficoll-Paque Plus gradient centrifugation was used to isolate PBMCs from whole blood, and the isolated PBMCs were then either used fresh or cryopreserved at -140C. Each culture condition was generally run in triplicate wells.

Regarding this clonotype: This clone's antigen is unknown. One base away there is no much larger clone; base qualities are not given.

Libraries came from PCR. DNA from cultured CD4+ T cells underwent TCR sequencing with the Oncomine TCR Beta short-read assay at the Johns Hopkins FTIC core. Genomic DNA was extracted from the cultured CD4+ T cells with the QIAamp micro DNA kit. Oncomine TCR Beta libraries made from cultured CD4+ T cells were pooled using unique dual indexes and sequenced on an Illumina iSeq 100. The paper's data handling went like this. Non-productive sequences were filtered out, and CDR3s that did not start with C, did not end with F or W, or were shorter than 7 amino acids were discarded. Antigen-specific clonotypes were identified using the MANAFEST web application through comparison of peptide-stimulated wells with reference and other culture wells. An FDR below 0.05, an odds ratio above 5, and a productive frequency above 0.1% in at least two of three replicate wells were required for clones to be considered positive. A clonotype counted as cross-reactive if it showed significant expansion both in the SARS-CoV-2 spike wells and in at least one common cold coronavirus spike condition. Levenshtein distances (stringdist) and unrooted phylogenetic trees (ape) in R version 3.6.1 were used to assess CDR3 homology. TCRdb reworked the public reads: Q25 trimming with fastp, MiXCR clone assembly, productive beta chains retained. Each CDR3 protein appears once, grouped with its most common genes and DNA. The V and J calls shown here were made by TCRdb, not taken from the authors' results. Present in this sample are 20,000 or so distinct CDR3 sequences, approximately 49% of which were seen just once. 5.5% to 7% of the sample rests with the top ten.

Relative to germline, V is missing 9 bases and J is missing 5 bases, with 15 bases of the junction outside any gene match. The CDR3 starts with the cysteine, ends with the phenylalanine, and has 15 residues. The kept DNA is CDR3 alone, 45 bases in frame from the first base. CDR1 LNHDA and CDR2 SQIVND are derived from the germline V gene (reference sequence). The TCR originated in a human donor who had recovered from COVID-19. Material for sequencing was CD4+ T cells from blood, cultured in vitro. Rearrangement joined TRBV19 to TRBJ2-7, with 8 bases aligning to TRBD1. The nucleotide sequence is given as TGTGCCAGAAAAGAGCCGCTGCCCAGGGGGCACGAGCAGTACTTC. This encodes CARKEPLPRGHEQYF.